Listed below are T cell receptor beta chains from one sample, sequenced in a study of response to subunit inactivated influenza vaccine. Using its own MiXCR run on the RT-PCR reads, TCRdb lists one record per CDR3 protein. The sample yields fewer than 600,000 distinct CDR3 sequences, approximately 7.3% seen once. Specimen: PBMCs from blood, collected roughly 24 months after vaccination. Every receptor here comes from a man aged 50 to 69 who received an inactivated influenza vaccine. Both conserved end residues are trimmed from each CDR3. Fields, in order: clone size, CDR3 length, V gene, J gene, CDR3 protein. Clone size, where shown, is once, few, many, or a class for clones that have expanded.

size: few
length: 14
V: TRBV18
J: TRBJ2-3
CDR3: ASSLFTREVADTQY

size: many
length: 14
V: TRBV12-3/TRBV12-4
J: TRBJ1-2
CDR3: ASTKGTGTGGRGYT

size: many
length: 12
V: TRBV12-3/TRBV12-4
J: TRBJ2-1
CDR3: ASSGLADYNEQF

size: few
length: 11
V: TRBV7-9
J: TRBJ2-1
CDR3: AYSSGGYNEQF

size: few
length: 13
V: TRBV20-1
J: TRBJ1-3
CDR3: SARDRKNSGNTIY

size: .
length: 14
V: TRBV4-3
J: TRBJ2-1
CDR3: ASSQDASGNYNEQF

size: few
length: 14
V: TRBV5-5
J: TRBJ2-1
CDR3: ASSFLAGGGVGEQF

size: few
length: 14
V: TRBV11-3
J: TRBJ2-3
CDR3: ASSLLRTSDTDTQY

size: .
length: 13
V: TRBV10-3
J: TRBJ2-1
CDR3: AISPQGARDNEQF

size: many
length: 13
V: TRBV20-1
J: TRBJ2-1
CDR3: SARTRRGVYNEQF

size: few
length: 14
V: TRBV20-1
J: TRBJ2-7
CDR3: SARKPGLALSYEQY

size: many
length: 11
V: TRBV5-1
J: TRBJ2-7
CDR3: ASSLDYRYEQY

size: few
length: 11
V: TRBV11-2
J: TRBJ2-5
CDR3: ASSLGFGETQY

size: few
length: 14
V: TRBV5-1
J: TRBJ2-6
CDR3: ASSFLWSGGANVLT

size: few
length: 13
V: TRBV11-2
J: TRBJ1-2
CDR3: ASTRVGQGAYGYT

size: few
length: 10
V: TRBV20-1
J: TRBJ2-1
CDR3: SARRQAHWQF

size: .
length: 9
V: TRBV20-1
J: TRBJ2-7
CDR3: SAPATYEQY

size: .
length: 11
V: TRBV20-1
J: TRBJ1-1
CDR3: SARGTQATEAF

size: many
length: 10
V: TRBV12-3/TRBV12-4
J: TRBJ1-1
CDR3: ASRTGGTEAF

size: .
length: 10
V: TRBV10-1
J: TRBJ2-7
CDR3: ASMDSSYEQY

size: many
length: 12
V: TRBV25-1
J: TRBJ2-7
CDR3: ASSESGRSYEQY

size: .
length: 14
V: TRBV28
J: TRBJ2-4
CDR3: ASSPTRPVAKNIQY

size: many
length: 13
V: TRBV7-2
J: TRBJ1-2
CDR3: ASSLSRGGNYGYT

size: .
length: 15
V: TRBV12-3/TRBV12-4
J: TRBJ1-3
CDR3: ASSLKRIGFSGNTIY

size: many
length: 11
V: TRBV28
J: TRBJ2-3
CDR3: ASRFYGQGAQY

size: many
length: 13
V: TRBV5-1
J: TRBJ2-5
CDR3: ASSFTGRRSETQY

size: many
length: 14
V: TRBV7-2
J: TRBJ2-6
CDR3: ASSVGRYSGANVLT

size: few
length: 14
V: TRBV20-1
J: TRBJ2-2
CDR3: SARDPLGVNTGELF

size: few
length: 12
V: TRBV6-5
J: TRBJ2-3
CDR3: ASSYRGRGDTQY

size: many
length: 14
V: TRBV6-5
J: TRBJ1-5
CDR3: ASSYAPPGSNQPQH

size: many
length: 10
V: TRBV5-1
J: TRBJ2-1
CDR3: ASSFGVNEQF

size: few
length: 11
V: TRBV10-1
J: TRBJ1-5
CDR3: ASKDGSNQPQH

size: many
length: 12
V: TRBV14
J: TRBJ1-1
CDR3: ASSPLQGPTEAF

size: many
length: 14
V: TRBV5-1
J: TRBJ1-4
CDR3: ASSIGGGTTNEKLF

size: many
length: 12
V: TRBV12-3/TRBV12-4
J: TRBJ2-1
CDR3: ASSLAVSDNEQF

size: few
length: 13
V: TRBV12-3/TRBV12-4
J: TRBJ2-3
CDR3: ASSKFTPHTDTQY

size: .
length: 15
V: TRBV5-1
J: TRBJ1-2
CDR3: ASSLEGSWGASYGYT

size: few
length: 12
V: TRBV12-3/TRBV12-4
J: TRBJ1-6
CDR3: ASSLGTDNSPLH

size: few
length: 15
V: TRBV7-9
J: TRBJ2-3
CDR3: ASSSSPGQENTDTQY

size: .
length: 13
V: TRBV15
J: TRBJ2-7
CDR3: ATSRDTASGTLQY

size: .
length: 15
V: TRBV20-1
J: TRBJ2-2
CDR3: SALGSTGVGGTGELF

size: .
length: 12
V: TRBV12-3/TRBV12-4
J: TRBJ2-3
CDR3: ASMEGEGTDTQY

size: .
length: 13
V: TRBV27
J: TRBJ2-1
CDR3: ASSLHEGRYNEQF

size: few
length: 13
V: TRBV19
J: TRBJ2-5
CDR3: ASSTWTSGKETQY

size: medium-sized
length: 11
V: TRBV12-3/TRBV12-4
J: TRBJ2-5
CDR3: ASSLLIQETQY

size: .
length: 13
V: TRBV27
J: TRBJ2-7
CDR3: ASRINVGGPYEQY

size: .
length: 11
V: TRBV12-3/TRBV12-4
J: TRBJ2-5
CDR3: ASSKREGETQY

size: many
length: 9
V: TRBV29-1
J: TRBJ2-5
CDR3: SVQGSETQY

size: many
length: 12
V: TRBV12-3/TRBV12-4
J: TRBJ1-1
CDR3: ASSFGRANTEAF

size: .
length: 12
V: TRBV12-3/TRBV12-4
J: TRBJ2-7
CDR3: ASRPGQNTYEQY

size: few
length: 13
V: TRBV12-3/TRBV12-4
J: TRBJ2-7
CDR3: ASSLGARGSYEQY

size: .
length: 11
V: TRBV2
J: TRBJ1-2
CDR3: ASSGQQLYGYT

size: .
length: 12
V: TRBV20-1
J: TRBJ2-1
CDR3: SARSGSGPSEQF

size: .
length: 12
V: TRBV7-2
J: TRBJ2-3
CDR3: ASSWAAGTDTQY